Sequencing of this T cell receptor (beta chain) was carried out in a study of Ad26.COV2.S vaccination and SARS-CoV-2 variants. Findings of the study overall: Vaccine recipients posted higher spike-specific TCR breadth than their placebo counterparts. In vaccinated individuals, spike-specific CD8+ and CD4+ T cell responses reportedly displayed substantial breadth. Vaccine and placebo recipients had comparable breadth of non-spike TCRs.

The ends lost 3 bases at V and 4 bases at J; junction bases unmatched: 6. The CDR3 contains 15 residues. Germline CDR1 and CDR2: KGHSH and LQKENI. Sequencing used immunoSEQ multiplex PCR; TCRdb keeps in-frame clones, though not all of them. This repertoire shows approximately 410,000 clones, roughly 90% found once; its top ten account for less than 4%. Treatment: some 19 received Ad26.COV2.S at low or high dose, single or two shots; several received placebo; per-sample allocation not given. Following the first vaccine or placebo injection, samples were taken on day 63. In the case of this clone: Its specificity is not known.

This sequence originates from a person between 18 and 60 years old who received the Ad26.COV2.S COVID-19 vaccine or a placebo. This chain links TRBV18 with TRBJ2-7; 10 bases are shared with TRBD2. The specimen was peripheral blood, collected in a trial of Ad26.COV2.S vaccine versus placebo. Here the CDR3 DNA reads TGTGCCAGCTCACCCGGGACTAGCGCCCGGTACGAGCAGTACTTC. Translating it yields CASSPGTSARYEQYF.